Reported below is one T cell receptor beta chain. The antigen is not known. Both 60 Vbeta primers and 13 Jbeta primers went into the PCR. Repertoires were generated with immunoSEQ multiplex PCR, while TCRdb's copy carries only in-frame clones and drops some. The data show approximately 70,000 clones, around 78% seen once. This specimen comes from a study of cytomegalovirus exposure and HLA in healthy donors. Whole-study results and caveats: Productive status was seen about 90% or about 30% of the time for most TCR beta V segments in an earlier analysis. Accurate prediction of most subjects' HLA-A and HLA-B alleles from TCR beta sequences was reported. Analysis performed later found about 17,000 TCR beta sequences associated with HLA alleles at 0.05 false discovery rate. A classifier reportedly called cytomegalovirus status with high sensitivity and specificity.

Trimming cost V 8 bases and J 3 bases; bases outside gene matches: 5. Germline values: CDR1 ENHRY, CDR2 SYGVKD. This CDR3 has 14 amino acids. The chain uses TRBV10-3 and TRBJ2-3, with 10 bases that match TRBD2. The clonotype comes from a man aged 45-65 years in good health and CMV-seronegative. Sequenced material: PBMCs. This chain's CDR3 is CAIRAGGPTDTQYF. The CDR3, as DNA: TGTGCCATCCGAGCGGGAGGGCCTACAGATACGCAGTATTTT.